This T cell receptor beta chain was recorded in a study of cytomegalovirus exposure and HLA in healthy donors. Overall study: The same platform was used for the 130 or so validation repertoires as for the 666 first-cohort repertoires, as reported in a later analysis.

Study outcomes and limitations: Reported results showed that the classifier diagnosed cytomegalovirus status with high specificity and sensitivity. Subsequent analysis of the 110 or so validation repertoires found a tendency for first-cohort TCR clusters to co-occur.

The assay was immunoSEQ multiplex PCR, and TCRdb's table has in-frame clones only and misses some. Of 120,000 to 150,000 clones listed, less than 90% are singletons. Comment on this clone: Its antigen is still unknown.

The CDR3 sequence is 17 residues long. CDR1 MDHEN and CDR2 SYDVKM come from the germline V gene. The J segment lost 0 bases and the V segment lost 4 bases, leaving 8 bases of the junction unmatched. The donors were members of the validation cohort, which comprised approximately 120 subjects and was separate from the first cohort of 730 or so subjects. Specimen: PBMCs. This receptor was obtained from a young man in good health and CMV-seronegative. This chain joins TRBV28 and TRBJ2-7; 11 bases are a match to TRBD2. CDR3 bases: TGTGCCAGCAGTTCCGGGGGACTAGCGGATAGCTCCTACGAGCAGTACTTC. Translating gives CASSSGGLADSSYEQYF. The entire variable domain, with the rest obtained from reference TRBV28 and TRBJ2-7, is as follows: DVKVTQSSRYLVKRTGEKVFLECVQDMDHENMFWYRQDPGLGLRLIYFSYDVKMKEKGDIPEGYSVSREKKERFSLILESASTNQTSMYLCASSSGGLADSSYEQYFGPGTRLTVT.